This T cell receptor (beta chain) was captured by sequencing in a study of shared clonotypes between healthy human individuals. Cells designated naive CD8 were CD45RO-negative and were positively selected for CCR7, with terminally differentiated effector memory CD45RA+ cells excluded. Generated by immunoSEQ multiplex PCR, the TCRdb table keeps only in-frame clones and is missing some. This sample carries around 620,000 clones, about 95% of them seen once, and the ten largest clones take 0.11%. About this clone: Its target is unknown.

Findings and limits, study-wide: About 5% of naive CD4 clonotypes were common to a handful of donors.

The V segment lost 3 bases and the J segment 2 bases; nucleotides outside the gene matches: 12. Germline values: CDR1 LNHNV, CDR2 YYDKDF (reference sequence). CDR3 length equals 19 residues. The sample taken for sequencing was naive CD8+ T cells sorted from blood. This chain connects TRBV15 to TRBJ2-1; 11 bases are shared with TRBD2. The TCR comes from a woman in her 30s in good health. The DNA for the CDR3 is TGTGCCACCAGCAGGGAACTAGCGGGAGAGGTCCTAGCCTACAATGAGCAGTTCTTC. Translating gives CATSRELAGEVLAYNEQFF.